Described below is a single T cell receptor (beta chain) sequence and its context. Antigen specificity is unknown. The CDR3 consists of 15 residues. The V and J ends lost 2 bases and 0 bases respectively, with 5 bases between them. Germline CDR1 and CDR2: LNHNV and YYDKDF (reference sequence). This sample was included in a study of identical twins. Notes on the study in general: Invariant cells of the MAIT and iNKT types might have partly distorted the zero-insertion analyses.

TCRdb itself ran the 5' RACE reads through MiXCR, one entry per CDR3 protein. The sample carries approximately 550,000 distinct CDR3 sequences, approximately 20% recorded once. These data also formed part of another study, on yellow fever vaccine responses in identical twins.

The sequenced sample consisted of CD4+ T cells sorted from blood. The chain carries TRBV15 and TRBJ2-6; D is unresolved. The TCR comes from a woman aged 18-30 years in good health. The CDR3 region is CATSRLHSGANVLTF. The CDR3 DNA follows: TGTGCCACCAGCAGATTACACTCTGGGGCCAACGTCCTGACTTTC.